One sample yielded the 27 T cell receptor beta chains listed below, sequenced in a study of CD8+ T cells in alopecia areata. RNA was isolated and reverse transcribed to cDNA, the sequencing template. Measured with immunoSEQ multiplex PCR; TCRdb has only the in-frame clones, and not every one. The data contain 150,000 or so clones, roughly 50% of them singletons. Sequences were obtained from CD4+ T cells sorted from blood. The source is a human donor in good health.

The genes are TRBV30 and TRBJ1-4; TRBD1 might be the D (6 bases). The germline V gene has CDR1 GTSNPN and CDR2 SVGIG (reference sequence). This CDR3 has 14 amino acids. V shed 5 bases and J shed 2 bases, with 12 bases lying between them. The CDR3 loop reads CAWGTGITNEKLFF. The CDR3 DNA follows: TGTGCCTGGGGCACAGGGATCACTAATGAAAAACTGTTTTTT.

This clone was recorded a few times. The chain recombines TRBV5-1 with TRBJ2-3; the D is unclear. This CDR3 has 14 amino acids. The V end lost 2 bases, the J end lost 2 bases, and 9 bases lay between the germline ends. Germline V gives CDR1 SGHRS, CDR2 YFSETQ. This CDR3 is CASSFHQTTDTQYF. DNA for the CDR3: TGCGCCAGCAGCTTTCACCAAACCACAGATACGCAGTATTTT.

The sample holds a few counts of this clone. The chain carries TRBV29-1 and TRBJ1-3; D gene uncertain. The CDR3 totals 12 residues. V was clipped by 6 bases and J by 0 bases, with 6 bases between them. Germline-derived CDR1 and CDR2 are SQVTM and ANQGSEA. This CDR3 is CSVSHSGNTIYF. CDR3 sequence (DNA): TGCAGCGTGAGCCACTCTGGAAACACCATATATTTT.

The rearrangement links TRBV4-1 to TRBJ2-1; the match to TRBD2 covers 10 bases. CDR3 length equals 20 residues. V was clipped by 2 bases and J by 0 bases; unmatched bases: 13. Germline CDR1 and CDR2: MGHRA and YSYEKL. The CDR3 region has the DNA TGCGCCAGCAGCCAATTCCCCAAGAGCGGGAGGGGGAGCTCCTACAATGAGCAGTTCTTC. This codes for CASSQFPKSGRGSSYNEQFF.

This clone was counted between two and nine times. The chain employs TRBV10-3 and TRBJ2-7; D gene ambiguous. Germline CDR1 is ENHRY and CDR2 is SYGVKD. This CDR3 is built from 11 residues. Trimming pared 3 bases from V and 6 bases from J, leaving 6 bases between. In DNA form, the CDR3 reads TGTGCCATCAGTGAACTGGGCGAGCAGTACTTC. It is translated as CAISELGEQYF.

This sequence joins TRBV7-9 and TRBJ2-5; 12 bases align to TRBD2. In germline, CDR1 is SEHNR, CDR2 FQNEAQ (reference sequence). With 10 bases clipped from V and 1 base from J, the junction kept 7 bases outside the gene matches. The CDR3 covers 15 residues. CDR3 protein: CATQTSGRGQETQYF. Here the CDR3 DNA reads TGTGCCACCCAGACTAGCGGGAGAGGCCAAGAGACCCAGTACTTC.

This clone turned up a few times. This chain uses TRBV5-1 with TRBJ2-1; tentatively, D is TRBD2 (6 bases). The CDR3 has 13 amino acids. V was trimmed by 3 bases and J by 6 bases, leaving 10 bases between them. Germline CDR1 SGHRS, CDR2 YFSETQ. CDR3 DNA sequence: TGCGCCAGCAGCTCCCTGGGGGGCAATGAGCAGTTCTTC. Encoded protein: CASSSLGGNEQFF.

The genes are TRBV29-1 and TRBJ2-5; TRBD1 is a possible D gene (6 bases). Trimming stripped 6 bases from V and 5 bases from J, with 10 bases between. This CDR3 spans 11 amino acids. CDR1 and CDR2 from the germline V gene are SQVTM and ANQGSEA. This CDR3 reads CSVRRGETQYF. The DNA for the CDR3 is TGCAGCGTGCGAAGGGGGGAGACCCAGTACTTC.

There are a few counts of this clone. The V gene is TRBV10-3, the J gene TRBJ2-7, with a weak D call TRBD1 (5 bases). The CDR3 is 15 amino acids. Trimming stripped 0 bases from V and 1 base from J, with 10 bases between. Germline CDR1 and CDR2: ENHRY and SYGVKD. CDR3 residues: CAISESEPGSYEQYF. CDR3 nucleotide sequence: TGTGCCATCAGTGAGTCAGAGCCAGGGTCCTACGAGCAGTACTTC.

This chain joins TRBV5-1 and TRBJ2-1; D uncertain. The germline gives CDR1 SGHRS, CDR2 YFSETQ. V was clipped by 7 bases and J by 5 bases, with 16 bases between them. The CDR3 has 14 residues. The CDR3 sequence: CASQTAGPNNEQFF. The CDR3 nucleotides read TGCGCCAGCCAAACAGCCGGACCGAACAATGAGCAGTTCTTC.

This rearrangement joins TRBV30 to TRBJ2-2; D is undetermined. The V gene's germline CDR1 is GTSNPN and CDR2 SVGIG (reference sequence). The CDR3 runs 14 residues. V was shortened by 1 base and J by 4 bases, with 10 bases between the two germline ends. The chain's CDR3 is CAWSAELVTGELFF. CDR3 DNA sequence: TGTGCCTGGAGTGCAGAGTTGGTCACCGGGGAGCTGTTTTTT.

The table lists this clone with a few counts. The chain employs TRBV29-1 and TRBJ2-2, with D perhaps TRBD2 (5 bases). The germline V and J ends were trimmed by 1 base and 2 bases, with 14 bases remaining between them. Germline CDR1 SQVTM, CDR2 ANQGSEA. The CDR3 sequence is 16 residues long. The CDR3 nucleotides are TGCAGCGTTGAAGTGGCTTCGGGATTAAACACCGGGGAGCTGTTTTTT. Its protein is CSVEVASGLNTGELFF.

This clone was found a few times. The chain couples TRBV5-1 to TRBJ2-1, with TRBD2 matching 11 bases. V lost 0 bases to trimming and J lost 0 bases; unmatched junction nucleotides: 2. CDR1 and CDR2 (germline): SGHRS, YFSETQ. The CDR3 extends over 17 amino acids. In nucleotides, the CDR3 is TGCGCCAGCAGCTTGGGGACTAGCGGGTACTCCTACAATGAGCAGTTCTTC. This sequence encodes CASSLGTSGYSYNEQFF.

This clone occurred a few times. The chain recombines TRBV5-1 with TRBJ2-7, with unresolved D. Germline assignment: CDR1 SGHRS and CDR2 YFSETQ. The V and J ends lost 2 bases and 3 bases respectively, with 12 bases between them. The CDR3 contains 14 residues. CDR3 region: CASSFRANYYEQYF. The CDR3 coding sequence is TGCGCCAGCAGCTTCCGGGCCAACTACTACGAGCAGTACTTC.

J is TRBJ1-3 and V is TRBV29-1, with D unclear. With 5 bases removed from V and 0 bases from J, the gap between germline ends came to 2 bases. Germline V CDR1 and CDR2: SQVTM, ANQGSEA. This CDR3 is 11 amino acids long. As DNA, the CDR3 is TGCAGCGTTAACTCTGGAAACACCATATATTTT. The encoded protein is CSVNSGNTIYF.

This clone was counted a few times. The V gene is TRBV7-8, the J gene TRBJ1-5; D is unclear. CDR3 length: 13 residues. Trimming stripped 2 bases from V and 5 bases from J, with 7 bases between. Germline V gives CDR1 SGHVS, CDR2 FQNEAQ. CDR3 loop: CASSLSWDQPQHF. CDR3 DNA sequence: TGTGCCAGCAGCTTAAGCTGGGATCAGCCCCAGCATTTT.

This sequence joins TRBV13 and TRBJ2-1; 7 nucleotides line up with TRBD2. V dropped 0 bases and J dropped 5; count of bases not matched to a gene: 10. The CDR3 consists of 17 residues. The germline gives CDR1 PRHDT, CDR2 FYEKMQ (reference sequence). CDR3 sequence: CASSLGSRLAANNEQFF. CDR3 in DNA: TGTGCCAGCAGCTTAGGCTCTCGGCTAGCGGCCAACAATGAGCAGTTCTTC.

The J gene is TRBJ2-7, the V gene TRBV7-2; TRBD2 matches at 9 bases. The ends lost 2 bases at V and 5 bases at J; junction bases unmatched: 16. The CDR3 sequence is 18 residues long. Germline lookup yields CDR1 SGHTA and CDR2 FQGNSA. CDR3 nucleotides: TGTGCCAGCAGCTTATTATTCGCGGGAGGGGACAGAAGGAACGAGCAGTACTTC. It specifies CASSLLFAGGDRRNEQYF.

This clone was counted a single time. The chain employs TRBV6-5 and TRBJ1-4; the D is unclear. This CDR3 has 15 residues. Germline assignment: CDR1 MNHEY and CDR2 SVGAGI. Trimming took 2 bases from V and 8 from J, leaving 15 bases between them. For the CDR3, the DNA is TGTGCCAGCAGTTACGTTGGTGCGGGGTCAGAAAAACTGTTTTTT. Translation: CASSYVGAGSEKLFF.

A single count supports this clone. V and J are TRBV30 and TRBJ2-6; D is undetermined. With 1 base removed from V and 0 bases from J, the gap between germline ends came to 4 bases. This CDR3 region has 14 residues. The germline V gene encodes CDR1 GTSNPN and CDR2 SVGIG (reference sequence). The CDR3 region is CAWSGDSGANVLTF. As DNA, the CDR3 is TGTGCCTGGAGTGGGGACTCTGGGGCCAACGTCCTGACTTTC.

This clone has a handful of counts. The chain links TRBV28 to TRBJ2-1, with a tentative D call TRBD2 (5 bases). V lost 8 bases to trimming and J lost 8 bases, with 16 bases between them. This CDR3 has 13 residues. The germline V gene encodes CDR1 MDHEN and CDR2 SYDVKM. CDR3 nucleotide sequence: TGTGCCAGCCGCCGGTCGGGGAGTGATGAGCAGTTCTTC. This translates into CASRRSGSDEQFF.

The chain joins TRBV4-1 to TRBJ2-3; 7 nucleotides align to TRBD2. There are 16 residues in the CDR3. CDR1 MGHRA and CDR2 YSYEKL come from the germline V gene. The V and J ends lost 3 bases and 2 bases, in that order; junction bases with no gene match: 8. The CDR3 DNA reads TGCGCCAGCAGCCAGGTCCCGGGACTACCCACAGATACGCAGTATTTT. Encoded protein: CASSQVPGLPTDTQYF.

This clone appeared a few times. This rearrangement joins TRBV21-1 to TRBJ2-6; the table's TRBD1 call for D was not verified on the DNA. TRBV21-1 is tagged as a pseudogene. The CDR3 length is 12 residues. CDR3 nucleotide sequence: TGTGCCAGCAGCGACAGGGGAGGCGTCCTGACTTTC. It translates to CASSDRGGVLTF.

The genes are TRBV18 and TRBJ2-7; the match to TRBD2 covers 11 bases. The ends lost 3 bases at V and 6 bases at J; junction bases unmatched: 7. The germline gives CDR1 KGHSH, CDR2 LQKENI. The length of the CDR3 is 15 residues. The CDR3 protein is CASSPNGLAGGEQYF. For the CDR3, the DNA is TGTGCCAGCTCACCTAACGGACTAGCGGGCGGCGAGCAGTACTTC.

The gene calls are TRBV5-6 and TRBJ2-5, with D maybe TRBD2 (5 bases). The CDR3 length is 13 residues. The ends were cut back, 2 bases at V and 5 bases at J, with 10 bases in the middle. Germline assignment: CDR1 SGHDT and CDR2 YYEEEE. CDR3 bases: TGTGCCAGCAGCTTTAGCGCGGGTGAGACCCAGTACTTC. This codes for CASSFSAGETQYF.

This clone was counted between two and nine times. This rearrangement joins TRBV6-5 to TRBJ2-5, with unresolved D. CDR3 length equals 14 residues. CDR1 MNHEY and CDR2 SVGAGI come from the germline V gene. The V and J ends lost 2 bases and 7 bases respectively, with 14 bases between them. The CDR3 nucleotides are TGTGCCAGCAGTTACGATAGGAGTAGGCGGACCCAGTACTTC. Translation gives CASSYDRSRRTQYF.

The CDR3 coding sequence is TGCAGCACCCTGGGGGGCTATGAAGCTTTCTTT. This sequence encodes CSTLGGYEAFF. The chain carries TRBV29-1 and TRBJ1-1, with D possibly being TRBD1 (6 bases). The CDR3 has 11 residues. V was trimmed by 8 bases and J by 7 bases, leaving 14 bases between them. Per germline, CDR1 SQVTM and CDR2 ANQGSEA.